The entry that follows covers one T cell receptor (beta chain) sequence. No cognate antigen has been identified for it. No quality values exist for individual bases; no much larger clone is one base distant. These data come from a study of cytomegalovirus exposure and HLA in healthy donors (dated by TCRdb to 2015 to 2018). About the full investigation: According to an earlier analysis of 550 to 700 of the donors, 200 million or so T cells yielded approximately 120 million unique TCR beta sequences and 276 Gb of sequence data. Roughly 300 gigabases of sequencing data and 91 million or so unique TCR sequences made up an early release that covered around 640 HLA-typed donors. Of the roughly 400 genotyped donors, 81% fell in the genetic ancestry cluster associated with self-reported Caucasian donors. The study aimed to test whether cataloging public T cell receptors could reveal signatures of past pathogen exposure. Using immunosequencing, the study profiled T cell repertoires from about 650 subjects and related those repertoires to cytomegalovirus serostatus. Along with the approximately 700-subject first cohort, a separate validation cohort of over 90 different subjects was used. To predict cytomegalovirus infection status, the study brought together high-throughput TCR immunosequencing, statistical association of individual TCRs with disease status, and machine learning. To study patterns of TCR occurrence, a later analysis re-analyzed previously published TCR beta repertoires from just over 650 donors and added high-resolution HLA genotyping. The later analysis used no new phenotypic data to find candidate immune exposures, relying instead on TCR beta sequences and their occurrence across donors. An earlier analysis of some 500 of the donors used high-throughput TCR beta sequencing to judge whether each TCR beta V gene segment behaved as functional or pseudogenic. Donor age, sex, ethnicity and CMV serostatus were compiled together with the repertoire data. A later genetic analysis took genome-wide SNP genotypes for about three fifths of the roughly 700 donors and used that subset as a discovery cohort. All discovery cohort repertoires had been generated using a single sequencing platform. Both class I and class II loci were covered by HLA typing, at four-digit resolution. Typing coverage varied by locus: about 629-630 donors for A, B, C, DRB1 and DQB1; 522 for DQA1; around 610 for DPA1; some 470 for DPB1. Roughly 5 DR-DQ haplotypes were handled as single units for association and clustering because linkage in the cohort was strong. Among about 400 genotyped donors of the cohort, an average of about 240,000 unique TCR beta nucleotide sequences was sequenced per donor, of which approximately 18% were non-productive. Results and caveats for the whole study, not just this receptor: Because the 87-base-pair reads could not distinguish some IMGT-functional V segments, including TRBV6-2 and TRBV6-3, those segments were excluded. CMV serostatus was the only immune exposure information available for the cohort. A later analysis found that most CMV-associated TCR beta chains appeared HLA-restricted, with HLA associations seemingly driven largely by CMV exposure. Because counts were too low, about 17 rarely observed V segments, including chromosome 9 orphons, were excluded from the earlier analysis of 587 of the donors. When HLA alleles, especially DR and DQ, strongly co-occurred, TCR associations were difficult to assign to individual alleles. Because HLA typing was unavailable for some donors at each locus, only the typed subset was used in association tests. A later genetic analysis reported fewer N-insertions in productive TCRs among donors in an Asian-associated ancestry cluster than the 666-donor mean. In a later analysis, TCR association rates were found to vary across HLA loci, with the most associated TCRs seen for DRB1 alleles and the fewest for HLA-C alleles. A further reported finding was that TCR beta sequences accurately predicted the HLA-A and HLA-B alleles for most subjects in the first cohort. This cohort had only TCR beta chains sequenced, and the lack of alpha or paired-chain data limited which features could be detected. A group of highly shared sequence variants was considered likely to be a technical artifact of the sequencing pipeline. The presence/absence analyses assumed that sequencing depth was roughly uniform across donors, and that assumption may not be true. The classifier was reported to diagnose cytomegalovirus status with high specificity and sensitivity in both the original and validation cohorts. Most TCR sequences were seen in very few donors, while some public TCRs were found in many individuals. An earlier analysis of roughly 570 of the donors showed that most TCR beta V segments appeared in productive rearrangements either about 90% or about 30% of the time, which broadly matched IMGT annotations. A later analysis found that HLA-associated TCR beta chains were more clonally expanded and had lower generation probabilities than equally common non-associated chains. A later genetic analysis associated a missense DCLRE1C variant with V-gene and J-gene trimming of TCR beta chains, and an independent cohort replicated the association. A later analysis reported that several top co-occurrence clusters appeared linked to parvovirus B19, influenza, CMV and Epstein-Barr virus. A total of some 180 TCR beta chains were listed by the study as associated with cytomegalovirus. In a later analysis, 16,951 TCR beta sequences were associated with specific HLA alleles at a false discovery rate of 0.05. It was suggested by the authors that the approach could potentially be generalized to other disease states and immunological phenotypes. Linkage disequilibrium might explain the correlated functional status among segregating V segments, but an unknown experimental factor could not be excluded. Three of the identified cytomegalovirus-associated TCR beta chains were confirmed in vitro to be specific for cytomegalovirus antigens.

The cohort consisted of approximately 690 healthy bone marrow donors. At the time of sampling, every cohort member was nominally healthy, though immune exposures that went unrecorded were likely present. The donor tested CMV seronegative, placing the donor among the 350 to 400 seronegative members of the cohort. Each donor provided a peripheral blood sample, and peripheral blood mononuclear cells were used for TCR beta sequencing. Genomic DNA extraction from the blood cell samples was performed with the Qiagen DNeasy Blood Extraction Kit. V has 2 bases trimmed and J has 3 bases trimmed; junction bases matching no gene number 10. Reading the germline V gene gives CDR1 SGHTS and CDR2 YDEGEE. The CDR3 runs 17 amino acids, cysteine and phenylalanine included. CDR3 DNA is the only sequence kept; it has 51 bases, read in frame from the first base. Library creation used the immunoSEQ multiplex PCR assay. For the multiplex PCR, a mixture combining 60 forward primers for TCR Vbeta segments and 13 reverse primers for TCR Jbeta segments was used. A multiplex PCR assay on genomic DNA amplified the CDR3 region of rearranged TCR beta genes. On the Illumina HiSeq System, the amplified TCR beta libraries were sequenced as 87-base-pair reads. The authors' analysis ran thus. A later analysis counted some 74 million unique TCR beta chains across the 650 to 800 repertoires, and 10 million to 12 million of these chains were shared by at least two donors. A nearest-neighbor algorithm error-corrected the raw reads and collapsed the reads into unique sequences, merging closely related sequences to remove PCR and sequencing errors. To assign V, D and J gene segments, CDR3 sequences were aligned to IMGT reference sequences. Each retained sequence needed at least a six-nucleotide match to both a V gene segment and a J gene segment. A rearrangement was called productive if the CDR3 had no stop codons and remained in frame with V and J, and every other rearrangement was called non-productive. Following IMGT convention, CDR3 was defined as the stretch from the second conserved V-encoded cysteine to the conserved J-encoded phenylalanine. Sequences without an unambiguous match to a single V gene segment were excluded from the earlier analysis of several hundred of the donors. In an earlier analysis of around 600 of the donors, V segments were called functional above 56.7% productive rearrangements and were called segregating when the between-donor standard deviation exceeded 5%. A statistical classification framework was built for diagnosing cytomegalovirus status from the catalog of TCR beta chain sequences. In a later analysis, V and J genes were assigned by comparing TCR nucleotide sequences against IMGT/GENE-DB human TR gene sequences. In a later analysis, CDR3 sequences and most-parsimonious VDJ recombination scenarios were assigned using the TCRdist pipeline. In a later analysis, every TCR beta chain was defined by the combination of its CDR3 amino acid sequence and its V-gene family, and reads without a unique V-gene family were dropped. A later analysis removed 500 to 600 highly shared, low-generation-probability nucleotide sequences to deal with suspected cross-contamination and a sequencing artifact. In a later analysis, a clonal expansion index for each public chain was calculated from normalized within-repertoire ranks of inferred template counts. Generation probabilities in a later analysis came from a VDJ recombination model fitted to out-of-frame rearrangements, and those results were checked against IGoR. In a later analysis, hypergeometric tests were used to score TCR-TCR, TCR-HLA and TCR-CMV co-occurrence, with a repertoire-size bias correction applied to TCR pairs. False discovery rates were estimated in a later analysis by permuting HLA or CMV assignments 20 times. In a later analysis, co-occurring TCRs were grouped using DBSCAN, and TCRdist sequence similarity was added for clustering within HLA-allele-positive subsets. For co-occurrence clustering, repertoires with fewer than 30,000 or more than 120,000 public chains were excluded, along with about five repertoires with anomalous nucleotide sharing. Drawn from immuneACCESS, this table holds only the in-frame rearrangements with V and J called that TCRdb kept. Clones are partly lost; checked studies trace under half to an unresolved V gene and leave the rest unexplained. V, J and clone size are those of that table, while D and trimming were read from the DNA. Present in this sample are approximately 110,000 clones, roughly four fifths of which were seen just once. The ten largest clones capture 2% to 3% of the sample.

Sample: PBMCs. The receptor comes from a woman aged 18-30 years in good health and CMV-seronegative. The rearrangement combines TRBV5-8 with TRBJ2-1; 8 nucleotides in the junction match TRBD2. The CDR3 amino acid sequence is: CASSLTLYSGNYNEQFF. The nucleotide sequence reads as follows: TGTGCCAGCAGCTTAACTCTGTATAGCGGGAACTACAATGAGCAGTTCTTC.